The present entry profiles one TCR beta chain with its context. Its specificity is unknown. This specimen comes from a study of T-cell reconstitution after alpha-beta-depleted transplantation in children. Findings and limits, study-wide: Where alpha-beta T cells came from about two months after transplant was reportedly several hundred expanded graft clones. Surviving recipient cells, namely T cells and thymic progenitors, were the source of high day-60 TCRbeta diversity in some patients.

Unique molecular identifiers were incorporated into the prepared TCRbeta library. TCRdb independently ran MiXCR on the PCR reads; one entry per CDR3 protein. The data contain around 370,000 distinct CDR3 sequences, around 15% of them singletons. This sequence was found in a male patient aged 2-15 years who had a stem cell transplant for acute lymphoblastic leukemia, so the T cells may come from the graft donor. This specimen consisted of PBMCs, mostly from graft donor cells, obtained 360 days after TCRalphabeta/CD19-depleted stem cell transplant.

Here the CDR3 DNA reads TGTGCCTGGAGTTGGGATAGCAATCAGCCCCAGCATTTT. Protein: CAWSWDSNQPQHF. The gene calls are TRBV30 and TRBJ1-5; D is undetermined. CDR3 size: 13 residues. Trimming removed 2 bases at V and 0 bases at J, with 5 bases between. The germline V gene encodes CDR1 GTSNPN and CDR2 SVGIG (reference sequence).